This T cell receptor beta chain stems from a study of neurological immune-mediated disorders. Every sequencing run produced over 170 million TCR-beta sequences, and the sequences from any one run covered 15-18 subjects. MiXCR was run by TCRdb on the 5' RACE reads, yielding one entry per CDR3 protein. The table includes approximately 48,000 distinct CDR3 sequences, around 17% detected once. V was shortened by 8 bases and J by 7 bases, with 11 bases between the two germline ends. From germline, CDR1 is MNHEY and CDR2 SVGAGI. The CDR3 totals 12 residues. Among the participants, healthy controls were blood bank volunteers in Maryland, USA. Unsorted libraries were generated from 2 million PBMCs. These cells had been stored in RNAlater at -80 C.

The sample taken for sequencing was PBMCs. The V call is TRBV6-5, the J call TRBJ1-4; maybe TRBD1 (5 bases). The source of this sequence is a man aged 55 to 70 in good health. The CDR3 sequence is CASGTRGEKLFF. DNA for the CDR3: TGTGCCAGCGGGACGAGAGGTGAAAAACTGTTTTTT.